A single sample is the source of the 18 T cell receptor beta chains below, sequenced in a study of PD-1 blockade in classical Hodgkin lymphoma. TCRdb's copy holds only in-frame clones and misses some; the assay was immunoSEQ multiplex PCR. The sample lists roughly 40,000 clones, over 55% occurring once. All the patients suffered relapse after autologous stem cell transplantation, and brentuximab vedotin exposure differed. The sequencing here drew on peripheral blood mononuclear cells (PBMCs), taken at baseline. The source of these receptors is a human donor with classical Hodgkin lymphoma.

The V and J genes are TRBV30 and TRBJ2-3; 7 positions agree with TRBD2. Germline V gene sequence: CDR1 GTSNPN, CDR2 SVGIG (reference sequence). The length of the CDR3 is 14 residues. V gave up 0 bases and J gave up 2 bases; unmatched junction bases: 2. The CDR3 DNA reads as TGTGCCTGGAGTGTCGGGGGGATCACAGATACGCAGTATTTT. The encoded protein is CAWSVGGITDTQYF.

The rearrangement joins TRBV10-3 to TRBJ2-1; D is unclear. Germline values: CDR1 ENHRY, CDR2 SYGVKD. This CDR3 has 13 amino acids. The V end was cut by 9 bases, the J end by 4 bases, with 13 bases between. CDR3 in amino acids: CAIRFPSYNEQFF. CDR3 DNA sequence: TGTGCCATTCGGTTCCCGAGTTACAATGAGCAGTTCTTC.

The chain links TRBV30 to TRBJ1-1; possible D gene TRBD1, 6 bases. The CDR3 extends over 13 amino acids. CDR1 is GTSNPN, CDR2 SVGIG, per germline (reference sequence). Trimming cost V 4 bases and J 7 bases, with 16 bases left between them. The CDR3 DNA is TGTGCCTGGAACGGAGGGGGTTATGATGAAGCTTTCTTT. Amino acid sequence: CAWNGGGYDEAFF. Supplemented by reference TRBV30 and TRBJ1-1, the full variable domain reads SQTIHQWPATLVQPVGSPLSLECTVEGTSNPNLYWYRQAAGRGLQLLFYSVGIGQISSEVPQNLSASRPQDRQFILSSKKLLLSDSGFYLCAWNGGGYDEAFFGQGTRLTVV.

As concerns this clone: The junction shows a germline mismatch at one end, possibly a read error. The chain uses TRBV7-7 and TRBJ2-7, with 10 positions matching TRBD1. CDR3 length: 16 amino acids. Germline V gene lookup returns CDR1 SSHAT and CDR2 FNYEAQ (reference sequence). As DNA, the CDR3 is TGTGCTAGCAGCTTAGGGACAGGGGACCCCTCCTACGAGCAGTACTTC. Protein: CASSLGTGDPSYEQYF.

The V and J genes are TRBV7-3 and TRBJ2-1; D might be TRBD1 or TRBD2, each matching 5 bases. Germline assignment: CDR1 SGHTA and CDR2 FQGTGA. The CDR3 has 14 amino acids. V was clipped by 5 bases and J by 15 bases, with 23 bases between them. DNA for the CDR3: TGTGCCAGCAGCCCCGGGACCAGGAGCTCCATTGCGTTCTTC. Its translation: CASSPGTRSSIAFF.

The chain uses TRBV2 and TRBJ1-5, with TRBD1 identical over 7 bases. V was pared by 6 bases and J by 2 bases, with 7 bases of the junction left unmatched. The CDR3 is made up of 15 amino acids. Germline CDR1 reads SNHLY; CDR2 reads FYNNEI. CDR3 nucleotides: TGTGCCAGCAGCCCCACCGGGACAGGCAATCAGCCCCAGCATTTT. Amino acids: CASSPTGTGNQPQHF.

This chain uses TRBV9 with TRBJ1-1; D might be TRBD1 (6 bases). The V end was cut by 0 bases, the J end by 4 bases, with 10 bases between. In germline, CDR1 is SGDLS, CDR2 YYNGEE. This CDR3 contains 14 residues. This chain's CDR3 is CASSVGGGGTEAFF. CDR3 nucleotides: TGTGCCAGCAGCGTAGGGGGAGGGGGCACTGAAGCTTTCTTT.

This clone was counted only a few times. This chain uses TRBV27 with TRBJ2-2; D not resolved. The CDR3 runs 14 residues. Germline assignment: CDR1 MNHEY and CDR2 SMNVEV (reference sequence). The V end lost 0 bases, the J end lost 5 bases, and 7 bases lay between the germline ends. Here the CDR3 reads CASSLSWGTGELFF. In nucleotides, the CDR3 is TGTGCCAGCAGTTTATCGTGGGGAACCGGGGAGCTGTTTTTT.

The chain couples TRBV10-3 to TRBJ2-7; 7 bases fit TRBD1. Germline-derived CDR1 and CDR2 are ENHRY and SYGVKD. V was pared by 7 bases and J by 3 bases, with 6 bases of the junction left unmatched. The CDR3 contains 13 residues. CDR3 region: CAIKPRDSYEQYF. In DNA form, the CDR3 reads TGTGCCATCAAGCCCCGGGACAGCTACGAGCAGTACTTC.

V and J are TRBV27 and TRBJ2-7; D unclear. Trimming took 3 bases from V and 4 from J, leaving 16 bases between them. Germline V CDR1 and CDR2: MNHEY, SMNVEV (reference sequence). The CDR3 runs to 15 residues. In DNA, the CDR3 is TGTGCCAGCAGTTTTGTCTCTTCTGGGTCATACGAGCAGTACTTC. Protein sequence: CASSFVSSGSYEQYF.

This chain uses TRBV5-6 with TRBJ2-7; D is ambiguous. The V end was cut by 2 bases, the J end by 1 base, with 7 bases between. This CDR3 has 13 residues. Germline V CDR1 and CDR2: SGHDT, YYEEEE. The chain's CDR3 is CASSLEGSYEQYF. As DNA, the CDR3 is TGTGCCAGCAGCTTAGAAGGGTCCTACGAGCAGTACTTC.

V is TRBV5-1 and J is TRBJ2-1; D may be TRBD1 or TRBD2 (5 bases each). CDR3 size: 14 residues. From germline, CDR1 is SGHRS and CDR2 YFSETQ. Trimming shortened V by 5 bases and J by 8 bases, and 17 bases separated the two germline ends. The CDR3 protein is CASSSGQFRDEQFF. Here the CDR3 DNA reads TGCGCCAGCAGTTCGGGGCAGTTCCGCGATGAGCAGTTCTTC.

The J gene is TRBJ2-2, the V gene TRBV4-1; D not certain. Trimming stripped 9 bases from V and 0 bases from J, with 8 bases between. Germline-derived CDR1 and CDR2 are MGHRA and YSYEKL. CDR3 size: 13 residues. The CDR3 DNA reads TGCGCCAGTACAGCTACGAACACCGGGGAGCTGTTTTTT. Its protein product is CASTATNTGELFF.

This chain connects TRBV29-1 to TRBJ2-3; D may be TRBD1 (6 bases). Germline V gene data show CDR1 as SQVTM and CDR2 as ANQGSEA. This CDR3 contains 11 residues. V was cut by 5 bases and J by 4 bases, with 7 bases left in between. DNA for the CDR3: TGCAGCGTTCACAGGGCAGATACGCAGTATTTT. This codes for CSVHRADTQYF.

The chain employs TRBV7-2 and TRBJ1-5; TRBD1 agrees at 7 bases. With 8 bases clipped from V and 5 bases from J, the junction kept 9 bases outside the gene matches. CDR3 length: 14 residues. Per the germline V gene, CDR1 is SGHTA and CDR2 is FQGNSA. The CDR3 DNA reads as TGTGCCAGCTCGGGGCAGGGGGTGGATCAGCCCCAGCATTTT. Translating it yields CASSGQGVDQPQHF.

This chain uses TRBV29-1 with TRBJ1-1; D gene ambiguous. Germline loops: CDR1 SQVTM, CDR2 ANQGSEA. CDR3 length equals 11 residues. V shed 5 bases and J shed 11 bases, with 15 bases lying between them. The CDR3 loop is CSVKFADMAFF. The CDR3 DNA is TGCAGCGTTAAGTTCGCCGATATGGCTTTCTTT.

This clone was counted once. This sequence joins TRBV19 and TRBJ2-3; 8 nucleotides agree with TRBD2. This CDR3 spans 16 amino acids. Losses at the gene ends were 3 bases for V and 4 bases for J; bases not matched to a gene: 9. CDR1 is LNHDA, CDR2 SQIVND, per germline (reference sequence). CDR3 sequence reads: CASSIGPGLESDTQYF. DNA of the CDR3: TGTGCCAGTAGTATCGGACCGGGACTAGAATCAGATACGCAGTATTTT.

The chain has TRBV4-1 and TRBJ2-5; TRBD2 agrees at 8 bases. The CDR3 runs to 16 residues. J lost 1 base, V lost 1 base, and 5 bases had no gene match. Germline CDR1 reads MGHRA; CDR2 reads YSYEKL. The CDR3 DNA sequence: TGCGCCAGCAGCCAAGCCCCGGGACTAGGCCAAGAGACCCAGTACTTC. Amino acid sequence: CASSQAPGLGQETQYF.